A single sample is the source of the 2 T cell receptor beta chains below, sequenced in a study of blood T cell repertoires in COVID-19. Data came from immunoSEQ multiplex PCR; TCRdb stores just in-frame clones and leaves some out. Here the sample spans about 300,000 clones, 70% to 90% being singletons. What was sequenced was PBMCs or T cells enriched from blood (not recorded which). Every receptor here comes from a man aged 25 to 40 who had recovered from COVID-19.

The rearrangement joins TRBV7-2 to TRBJ2-7; TRBD1 might be the D (6 bases). Germline CDR1 reads SGHTA; CDR2 reads FQGNSA. The CDR3 totals 13 residues. V shed 1 base and J shed 4 bases, with 8 bases lying between them. CDR3 coding DNA: TGTGCCAGCAGCTTAGACGGGACATACGAGCAGTACTTC. Translation: CASSLDGTYEQYF. The whole variable domain, filled in from reference TRBV7-2 and TRBJ2-7, reads GAGVSQSPSNKVTEKGKDVELRCDPISGHTALYWYRQSLGQGLEFLIYFQGNSAPDKSGLPSDRFSAERTGGSVSTLTIQRTQQEDSAVYLCASSLDGTYEQYFGPGTRLTVT.

This clone has only one observation. The chain employs TRBV27 and TRBJ2-3, with TRBD2 matching over 10 bases. The length of the CDR3 is 15 residues. V shed 6 bases and J 1 base; nucleotides not matched to a gene: 4. Per the germline V gene, CDR1 is MNHEY and CDR2 is SMNVEV (reference sequence). DNA for the CDR3: TGTGCCAGCAGGGGAGGGACTAGCGGCACAGATACGCAGTATTTT. Its translation: CASRGGTSGTDTQYF.